What follows is one TCR beta chain and its context. Using immunoSEQ multiplex PCR, the repertoire was profiled, and TCRdb retains in-frame clones only, with some absent. The sample has under 200,000 clones; around 90% are singletons. This record belongs to a study of blood T cell repertoires in COVID-19. Study-wide context: The United States, Italy and Spain supplied acute and convalescent COVID-19 samples.

Material for sequencing was peripheral blood. The sequence was collected from a middle-aged man with acute or convalescent COVID-19.

The CDR3 nucleotides are TGTGCCACCAGCAGAGAGTGGCAGGGGAATGATGGCTACACCTTC. Residues: CATSREWQGNDGYTF. The chain employs TRBV15 and TRBJ1-2; maybe TRBD1 (6 bases). CDR1 is LNHNV and CDR2 is YYDKDF in the germline V gene (reference sequence). The CDR3 is made up of 15 amino acids. V shed 0 bases and J shed 6 bases, with 14 bases lying between them.